Sequencing of this TCR beta chain was carried out in a study of T cells after somatic rescue of genetic block. Repertoires were generated with immunoSEQ multiplex PCR, while TCRdb's copy carries only in-frame clones and drops some. The sample includes about 14,000 clones, around 72% of them seen just once. This CDR3 contains 16 residues. This chain links TRBV21-1 with TRBJ1-6. TRBV21-1 is an annotated pseudogene. The sample taken for sequencing was peripheral blood mononuclear cells (PBMCs). The receptor was isolated from a boy between 10 and 17 years old. The CDR3 here is CASSKEESKGSSPLHF. CDR3 bases: TGTGCCAGCAGCAAAGAAGAGAGTAAAGGGAGTTCACCCCTCCACTTT.